Below are 17 T cell receptor beta chains sequenced from a single sample in a study of blood T cell repertoires in COVID-19 (dated by TCRdb to the early 2020s). Library preparation was by the immunoSEQ multiplex PCR assay. TCRdb took over this immuneACCESS table, retaining in-frame rearrangements with V and J assigned. Such tables are incomplete; in checked studies, under half of the missing clones stem from an unresolved V gene, and the remainder is unexplained. This sample comprises a few hundred thousand clones, 89% of them detected only once. About an eighth of the sample comes from the top ten. The source material was peripheral blood. The receptors come from a woman aged 55-70 years with acute or convalescent COVID-19.

The rearrangement links TRBV5-4 to TRBJ1-1; 7 positions agree with TRBD1. The CDR3 covers 14 residues. Germline loops: CDR1 SGHNT, CDR2 YYREEE (reference sequence). Germline trimming cut 4 bases from V and 1 base from J; bases unmatched to any gene: 4. DNA of the CDR3: TGTGCCAGCAGCCTAGGGACAGCGAACACTGAAGCTTTCTTT. Translated, it gives CASSLGTANTEAFF.

J is TRBJ2-7 and V is TRBV5-1; 8 bases are shared with TRBD1. The CDR3 totals 18 residues. Germline V CDR1 and CDR2: SGHRS, YFSETQ. V lost 4 bases and J lost 1; bases outside the gene matches: 16. The chain's CDR3 is CASSRSQGAALISYEQYF. The CDR3 nucleotides are TGCGCCAGCAGCCGTAGTCAGGGGGCGGCCCTCATTTCCTACGAGCAGTACTTC.

CDR3 nucleotide sequence: TGTGCCAGCAGAACCGGGACAGGGCGGTCAGATACGCAGTATTTT. Protein: CASRTGTGRSDTQYF. This chain joins TRBV28 and TRBJ2-3, with 9 bases lining up with TRBD1. This CDR3 has 15 amino acids. Germline CDR1 is MDHEN and CDR2 is SYDVKM. V gave up 6 bases and J gave up 4 bases; unmatched junction bases: 8.

The CDR3 region is CASSVFLGQRNNQPQHF. Here the CDR3 DNA reads TGCGCCAGCAGTGTCTTCCTGGGACAGCGAAACAATCAGCCCCAGCATTTT. The chain uses TRBV10-1 and TRBJ1-5, with 7 positions matching TRBD1. Germline loops: CDR1 WNHNN, CDR2 SYGVQD (reference sequence). CDR3 length: 17 residues. The trim removed 4 bases at V and 3 bases at J, leaving 12 bases unmatched.

The V and J genes are TRBV6-2 or TRBV6-3 and TRBJ2-2, with D tentatively TRBD2 (5 bases). The CDR3 extends over 13 amino acids. The germline gives CDR1 MNHEY, CDR2 SVGEGT. V lost 6 bases, J lost 5 bases, and 10 bases lay in between. In nucleotides, the CDR3 is TGTGCCAGCAGCCGAACGGGGACCGGGGAGCTGTTTTTT. Protein product: CASSRTGTGELFF.

The count of this clone is one. V gene TRBV3-1 (or the pseudogene TRBV3-2) combines with J gene TRBJ2-7, with D perhaps matching TRBD2 (6 bases). CDR3 length equals 15 residues. Germline loops: CDR1 LGHDT, CDR2 YNNKEL (reference sequence). Between the trimmed V and J ends, which lost 0 bases and 5 bases, there was a span of 14 bases. The DNA of the CDR3 is TGTGCCAGCAGCCAAGAGTGGGGGGTTCTGAACGAGCAGTACTTC. It is translated as CASSQEWGVLNEQYF.

The genes are TRBV3-1 (or the pseudogene TRBV3-2) and TRBJ1-2; 8 bases map to TRBD1. Germline V gene lookup returns CDR1 LGHDT and CDR2 YNNKEL (reference sequence). The CDR3 covers 15 residues. Trimming cost V 0 bases and J 7 bases; bases outside gene matches: 7. The CDR3 bases are TGTGCCAGCAGCCAAGAACTAACAGGGGGTGGTGGCTACACCTTC. Translated: CASSQELTGGGGYTF.

The V and J genes are TRBV27 and TRBJ2-2, with TRBD1 matching 8 bases. Trimming removed 3 bases from V and 3 bases from J; junction bases left unmatched: 9. CDR1 is MNHEY and CDR2 is SMNVEV in the germline V gene (reference sequence). This CDR3 has 17 residues. CDR3 sequence reads: CASSFPPRTGYTGELFF. The CDR3 nucleotides are TGTGCCAGCAGTTTCCCCCCGCGGACAGGGTACACCGGGGAGCTGTTTTTT.

V usage is TRBV10-2 and J usage is TRBJ2-1, with D possibly TRBD1 on 6 matching bases. This CDR3 region has 13 residues. The germline V gene has CDR1 WSHSY and CDR2 SAAADI. V lost 8 bases, J lost 9 bases, and 17 bases lay in between. CDR3 residues: CASGIYRASEQFF. Here the CDR3 DNA reads TGCGCCAGCGGAATATACAGGGCATCTGAGCAGTTCTTC.

The V gene is TRBV7-9, the J gene TRBJ2-5, with 8 nucleotides matching TRBD2. The CDR3 has 15 residues. V dropped 5 bases and J dropped 2; count of bases not matched to a gene: 7. Germline loops: CDR1 SEHNR, CDR2 FQNEAQ (reference sequence). CDR3 region: CASSVRLALQETQYF. For the CDR3, the DNA is TGTGCCAGCAGCGTCCGACTAGCGCTACAAGAGACCCAGTACTTC.

The chain couples TRBV10-3 to TRBJ2-1; 14 nucleotides agree with TRBD2. V shed 8 bases, J shed 8 bases, and the junction held 8 bases outside the gene matches. CDR3 length: 15 residues. Germline assignment: CDR1 ENHRY and CDR2 SYGVKD. CDR3 DNA sequence: TGTGCCATCCAGACTAGCGGGGGGGGAGGAGATGAGCAGTTCTTC. Translated: CAIQTSGGGGDEQFF.

The chain joins TRBV24-1 to TRBJ1-1; D possibly corresponds to TRBD1 (5 bases). Germline-derived CDR1 and CDR2 are KGHDR and SFDVKD. The CDR3 is 12 amino acids. Trimming removed 10 bases from V and 9 bases from J, with 17 bases in between. The CDR3 spells CATEGPFSQAFF. The DNA of the CDR3 is TGTGCCACGGAGGGACCTTTTTCCCAAGCTTTCTTT.

DNA for the CDR3: TGTGCCAGCAGCAACCGGGACAGGGCTGAAAAACTGTTTTTT. Protein product: CASSNRDRAEKLFF. The V and J genes are TRBV11-2 and TRBJ1-4; 9 bases map to TRBD1. CDR1 SGHAT and CDR2 FQNNGV come from the germline V gene. The CDR3 runs to 14 residues. The V segment lost 5 bases and the J segment 7 bases; nucleotides outside the gene matches: 5. Full variable domain (outside the CDR3, taken from reference TRBV11-2 and TRBJ1-4): EAGVAQSPRYKIIEKRQSVAFWCNPISGHATLYWYQQILGQGPKLLIQFQNNGVVDDSQLPKDRFSAERLKGVDSTLKIQPAKLEDSAVYLCASSNRDRAEKLFFGSGTQLSVL.

This rearrangement joins TRBV24-1 to TRBJ1-5; 12 positions agree with TRBD1. The CDR3 sequence is 16 residues long. With 3 bases clipped from V and 6 bases from J, the junction kept 5 bases outside the gene matches. Germline V gene sequence: CDR1 KGHDR, CDR2 SFDVKD. CDR3 residues: CATSDGGQGAVQPQHF. CDR3 DNA: TGTGCCACCAGTGATGGGGGACAGGGGGCGGTTCAGCCCCAGCATTTT.

V usage is TRBV6-2 or TRBV6-3 and J usage is TRBJ2-1; D perhaps matches TRBD2 (5 bases). There are 15 residues in the CDR3. Trimming shortened V by 3 bases and J by 5 bases, and 14 bases separated the two germline ends. Per germline, CDR1 MNHEY and CDR2 SVGEGT. CDR3 sequence: CASSYGPGGNNEQFF. Here the CDR3 DNA reads TGTGCCAGCAGTTATGGGCCAGGAGGTAACAATGAGCAGTTCTTC.

Worth noting for this clone: Other DNA sequences in the same sample also yield this CDR3. The chain combines TRBV18 with TRBJ2-3, with D unclear. The CDR3 is 12 amino acids. The V gene's germline CDR1 is KGHSH and CDR2 LQKENI. V was cut by 3 bases and J by 3 bases, with 4 bases left in between. The CDR3 bases are TGTGCCAGCTCACCGTCGACAGATACGCAGTATTTT. This encodes CASSPSTDTQYF.

The chain links TRBV19 to TRBJ2-7; a weak D match, TRBD1 (6 bases). The germline V gene has CDR1 LNHDA and CDR2 SQIVND (reference sequence). The CDR3 consists of 14 residues. Trimming took off 0 bases at V and 2 bases at J, with 8 bases between the two ends. CDR3 in amino acids: CASSIDWTAYEQYF. In DNA, the CDR3 is TGTGCCAGTAGTATAGATTGGACAGCCTACGAGCAGTACTTC. Variable domain in full (rest from reference TRBV19 and TRBJ2-7): DGGITQSPKYLFRKEGQNVTLSCEQNLNHDAMYWYRQDPGQGLRLIYYSQIVNDFQKGDIAEGYSVSREKKESFPLTVTSAQKNPTAFYLCASSIDWTAYEQYFGPGTRLTVT.